This T cell receptor (beta chain) emerged from a study of early stage breast cancer tumors. Tumor samples used roughly 17-55 mg of diced tissue. The data were produced by immunoSEQ multiplex PCR, yet TCRdb's version contains in-frame clones alone and is incomplete. The table has 20,000 to 25,000 clones, about 67% seen once. Germline CDR1 reads GTSNPN; CDR2 reads SVGIG (reference sequence). This CDR3 is 14 amino acids long. V shed 1 base, J shed 4 bases, and the junction held 3 bases outside the gene matches. The material sequenced was breast tumor tissue. The TCR originated in a person aged 55 to 70 with breast cancer. The chain employs TRBV30 and TRBJ1-1; 10 bases fit TRBD1. CDR3 region: CAWSAGQGGTEAFF. As DNA, the CDR3 is TGTGCCTGGAGTGCCGGACAGGGGGGCACTGAAGCTTTCTTT.